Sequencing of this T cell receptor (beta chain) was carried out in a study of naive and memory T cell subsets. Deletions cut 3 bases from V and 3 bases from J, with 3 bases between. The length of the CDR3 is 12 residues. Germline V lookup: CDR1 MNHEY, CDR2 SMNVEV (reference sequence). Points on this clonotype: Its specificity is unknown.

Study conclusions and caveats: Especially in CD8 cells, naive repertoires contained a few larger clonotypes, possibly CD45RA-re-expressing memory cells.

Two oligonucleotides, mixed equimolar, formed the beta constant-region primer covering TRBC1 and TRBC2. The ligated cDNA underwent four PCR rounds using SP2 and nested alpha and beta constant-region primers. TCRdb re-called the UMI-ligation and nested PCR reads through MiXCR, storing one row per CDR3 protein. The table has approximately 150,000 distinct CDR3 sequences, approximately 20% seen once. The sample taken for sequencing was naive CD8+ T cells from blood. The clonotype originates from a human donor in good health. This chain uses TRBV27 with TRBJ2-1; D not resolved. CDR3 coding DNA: TGTGCCAGCAGTTTCAACTACAATGAGCAGTTCTTC. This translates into CASSFNYNEQFF.